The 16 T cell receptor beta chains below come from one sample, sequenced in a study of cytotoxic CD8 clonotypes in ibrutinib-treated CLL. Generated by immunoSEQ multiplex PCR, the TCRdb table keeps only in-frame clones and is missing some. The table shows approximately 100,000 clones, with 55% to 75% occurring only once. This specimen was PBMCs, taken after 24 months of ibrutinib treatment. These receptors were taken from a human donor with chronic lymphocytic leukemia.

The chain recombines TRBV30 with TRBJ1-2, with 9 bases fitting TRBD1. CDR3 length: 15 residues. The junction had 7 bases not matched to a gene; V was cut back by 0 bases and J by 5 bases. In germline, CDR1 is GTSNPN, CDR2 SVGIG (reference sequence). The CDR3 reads CAWSVPRQGEYGYTF. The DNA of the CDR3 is TGTGCCTGGAGTGTCCCGAGACAGGGGGAATATGGCTACACCTTC.

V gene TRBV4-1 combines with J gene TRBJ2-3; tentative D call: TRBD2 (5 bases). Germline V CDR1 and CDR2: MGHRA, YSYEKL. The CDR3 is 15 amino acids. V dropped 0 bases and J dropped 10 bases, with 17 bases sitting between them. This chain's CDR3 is CASSQDRTPNKAQYF. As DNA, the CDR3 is TGCGCCAGCAGCCAAGATCGGACTCCCAATAAGGCGCAGTATTTT.

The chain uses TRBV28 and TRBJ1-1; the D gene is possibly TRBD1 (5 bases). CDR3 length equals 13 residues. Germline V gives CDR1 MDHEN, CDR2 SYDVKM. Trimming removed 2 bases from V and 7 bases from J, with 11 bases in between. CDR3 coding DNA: TGTGCCAGCAGTTTAACCAGGGAGGGTGAAGCTTTCTTT. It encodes CASSLTREGEAFF.

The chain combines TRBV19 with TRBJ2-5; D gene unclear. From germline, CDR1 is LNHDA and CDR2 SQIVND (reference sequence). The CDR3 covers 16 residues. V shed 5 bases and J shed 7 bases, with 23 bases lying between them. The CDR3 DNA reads TGTGCCAGTAGTTTACAGCAGACCAAGACATCCGGGACCCAGTACTTC. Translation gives CASSLQQTKTSGTQYF.

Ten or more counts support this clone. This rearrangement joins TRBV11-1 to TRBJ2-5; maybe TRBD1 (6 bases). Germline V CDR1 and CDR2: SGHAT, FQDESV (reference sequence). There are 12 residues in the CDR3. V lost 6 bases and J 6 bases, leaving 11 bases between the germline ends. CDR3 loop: CASRTDSQTQYF. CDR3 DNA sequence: TGTGCCAGCAGAACGGACAGCCAGACCCAGTACTTC.

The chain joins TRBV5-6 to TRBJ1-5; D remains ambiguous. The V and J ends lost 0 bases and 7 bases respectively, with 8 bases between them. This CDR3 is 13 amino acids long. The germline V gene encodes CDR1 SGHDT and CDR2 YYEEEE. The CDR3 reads CASSLASGQPQHF. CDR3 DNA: TGTGCCAGCAGCTTGGCGTCTGGGCAGCCCCAGCATTTT.

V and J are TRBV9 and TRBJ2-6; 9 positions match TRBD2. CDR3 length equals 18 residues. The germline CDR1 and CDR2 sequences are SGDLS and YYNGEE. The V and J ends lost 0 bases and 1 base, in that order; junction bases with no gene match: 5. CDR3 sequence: CASSVEAGGPSGANVLTF. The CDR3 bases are TGTGCCAGCAGCGTAGAGGCGGGGGGGCCGTCTGGGGCCAACGTCCTGACTTTC. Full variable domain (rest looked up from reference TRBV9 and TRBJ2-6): DSGVTQTPKHLITATGQRVTLRCSPRSGDLSVYWYQQSLDQGLQFLIQYYNGEERAKGNILERFSAQQFPDLHSELNLSSLELGDSALYFCASSVEAGGPSGANVLTFGAGSRLTVL.

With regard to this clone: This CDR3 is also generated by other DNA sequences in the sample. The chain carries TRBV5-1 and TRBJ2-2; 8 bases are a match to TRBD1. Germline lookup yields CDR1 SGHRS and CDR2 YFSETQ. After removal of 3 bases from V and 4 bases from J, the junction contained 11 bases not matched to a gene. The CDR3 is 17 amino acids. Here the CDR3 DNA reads TGCGCCAGCAGCTCACAGGGGCAGGGGGCCGGCACCGGGGAGCTGTTTTTT. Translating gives CASSSQGQGAGTGELFF.

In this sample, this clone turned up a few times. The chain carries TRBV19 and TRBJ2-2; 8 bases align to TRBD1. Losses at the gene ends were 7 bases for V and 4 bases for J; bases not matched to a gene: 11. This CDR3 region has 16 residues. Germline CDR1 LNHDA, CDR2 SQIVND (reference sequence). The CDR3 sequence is CASIKTGVWGTGELFF. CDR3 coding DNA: TGTGCCAGTATCAAGACAGGGGTGTGGGGCACCGGGGAGCTGTTTTTT.

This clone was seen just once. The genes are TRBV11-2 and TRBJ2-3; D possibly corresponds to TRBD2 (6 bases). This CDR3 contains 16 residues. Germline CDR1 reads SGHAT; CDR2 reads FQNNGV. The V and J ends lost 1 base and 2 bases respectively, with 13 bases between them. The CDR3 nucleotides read TGTGCCAGCAGCTTAGTTGGCGGGACGTACACAGATACGCAGTATTTT. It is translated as CASSLVGGTYTDTQYF.

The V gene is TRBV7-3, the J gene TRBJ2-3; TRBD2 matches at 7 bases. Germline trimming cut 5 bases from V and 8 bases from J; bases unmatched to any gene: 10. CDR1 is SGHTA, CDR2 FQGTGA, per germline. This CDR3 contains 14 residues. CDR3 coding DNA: TGTGCCAGCAGCCCGGGAGGTTCGGATGGTACGCAGTATTTT. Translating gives CASSPGGSDGTQYF.

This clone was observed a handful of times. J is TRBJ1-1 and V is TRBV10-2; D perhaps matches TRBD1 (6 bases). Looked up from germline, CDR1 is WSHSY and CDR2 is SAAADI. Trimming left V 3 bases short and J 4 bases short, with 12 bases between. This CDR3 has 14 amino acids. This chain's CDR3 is CASSEQGGSTEAFF. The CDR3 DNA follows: TGCGCCAGCAGTGAACAGGGCGGAAGCACTGAAGCTTTCTTT.

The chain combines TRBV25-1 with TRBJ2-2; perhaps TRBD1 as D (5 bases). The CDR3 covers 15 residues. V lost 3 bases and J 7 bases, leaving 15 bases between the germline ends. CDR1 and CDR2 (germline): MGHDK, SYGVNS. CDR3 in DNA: TGTGCCAGCAGTGAGGTGGGGCTTAGAAACGGGGAGCTGTTTTTT. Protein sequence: CASSEVGLRNGELFF. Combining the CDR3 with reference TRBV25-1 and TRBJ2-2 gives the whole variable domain EADIYQTPRYLVIGTGKKITLECSQTMGHDKMYWYQQDPGMELHLIHYSYGVNSTEKGDLSSESTVSRIRTEHFPLTLESARPSHTSQYLCASSEVGLRNGELFFGEGSRLTVL.

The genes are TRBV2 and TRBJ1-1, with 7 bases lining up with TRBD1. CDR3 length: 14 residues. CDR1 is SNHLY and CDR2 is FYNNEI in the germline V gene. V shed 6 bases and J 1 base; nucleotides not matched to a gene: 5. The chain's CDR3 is CASRTRDRNTEAFF. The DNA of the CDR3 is TGTGCCAGCAGAACCCGGGACAGGAACACTGAAGCTTTCTTT.

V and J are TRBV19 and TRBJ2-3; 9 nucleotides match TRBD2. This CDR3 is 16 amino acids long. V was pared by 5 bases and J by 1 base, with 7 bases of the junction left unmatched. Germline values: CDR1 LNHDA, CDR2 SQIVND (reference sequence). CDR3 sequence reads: CASSPRKRGGTDTQYF. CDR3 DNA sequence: TGTGCCAGTAGTCCTCGCAAGCGGGGGGGCACAGATACGCAGTATTTT.

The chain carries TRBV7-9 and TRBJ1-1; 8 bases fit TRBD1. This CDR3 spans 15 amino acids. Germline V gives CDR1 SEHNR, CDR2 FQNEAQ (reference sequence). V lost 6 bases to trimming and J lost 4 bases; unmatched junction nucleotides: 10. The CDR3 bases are TGTGCCAGCAGGGTTGGGACAGGCGCCGCCACTGAAGCTTTCTTT. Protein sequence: CASRVGTGAATEAFF.